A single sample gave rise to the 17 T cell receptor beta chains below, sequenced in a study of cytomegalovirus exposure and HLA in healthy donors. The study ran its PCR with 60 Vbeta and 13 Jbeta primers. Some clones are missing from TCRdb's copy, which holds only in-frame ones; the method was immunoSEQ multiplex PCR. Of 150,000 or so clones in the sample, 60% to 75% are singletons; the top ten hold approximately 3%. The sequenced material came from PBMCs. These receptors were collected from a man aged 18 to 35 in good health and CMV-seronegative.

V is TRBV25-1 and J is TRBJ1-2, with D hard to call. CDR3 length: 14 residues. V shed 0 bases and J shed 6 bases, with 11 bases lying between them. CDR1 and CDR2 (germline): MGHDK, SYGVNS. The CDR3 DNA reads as TGTGCCAGCAGTGAATATAAACAAGAGGATGGCTACACCTTC. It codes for CASSEYKQEDGYTF.

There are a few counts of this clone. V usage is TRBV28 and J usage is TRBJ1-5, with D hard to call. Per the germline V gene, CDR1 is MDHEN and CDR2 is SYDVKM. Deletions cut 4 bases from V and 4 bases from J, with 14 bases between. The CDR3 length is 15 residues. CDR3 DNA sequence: TGTGCCAGCAGTTCGGGTTTTCGAGGGAATCAGCCCCAGCATTTT. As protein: CASSSGFRGNQPQHF.

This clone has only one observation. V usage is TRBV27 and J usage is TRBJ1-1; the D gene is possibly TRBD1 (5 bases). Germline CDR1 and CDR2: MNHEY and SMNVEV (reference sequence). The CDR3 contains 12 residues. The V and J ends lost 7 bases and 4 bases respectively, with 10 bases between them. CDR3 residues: CASKRGGTEAFF. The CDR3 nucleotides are TGTGCCAGCAAGAGGGGAGGCACTGAAGCTTTCTTT.

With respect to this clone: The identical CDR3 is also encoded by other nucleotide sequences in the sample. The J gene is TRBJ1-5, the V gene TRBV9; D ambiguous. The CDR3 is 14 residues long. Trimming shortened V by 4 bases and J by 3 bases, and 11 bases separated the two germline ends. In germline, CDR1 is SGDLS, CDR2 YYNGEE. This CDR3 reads CASSPTGLNQPQHF. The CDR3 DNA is TGTGCCAGCAGCCCCACGGGTCTCAATCAGCCCCAGCATTTT.

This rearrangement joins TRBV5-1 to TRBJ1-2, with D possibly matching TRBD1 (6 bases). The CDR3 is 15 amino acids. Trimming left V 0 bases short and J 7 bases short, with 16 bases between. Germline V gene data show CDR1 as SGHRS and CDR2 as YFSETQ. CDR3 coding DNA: TGCGCCAGCAGCTTGGTACAGGGACCTCTAGGTGGCTACACCTTC. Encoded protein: CASSLVQGPLGGYTF.

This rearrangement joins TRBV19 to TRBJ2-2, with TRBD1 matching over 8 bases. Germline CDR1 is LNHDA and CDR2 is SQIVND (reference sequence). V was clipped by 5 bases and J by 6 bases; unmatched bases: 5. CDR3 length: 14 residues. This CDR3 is CASSWTGMSGELFF. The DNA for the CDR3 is TGTGCCAGTAGTTGGACAGGGATGTCCGGGGAGCTGTTTTTT.

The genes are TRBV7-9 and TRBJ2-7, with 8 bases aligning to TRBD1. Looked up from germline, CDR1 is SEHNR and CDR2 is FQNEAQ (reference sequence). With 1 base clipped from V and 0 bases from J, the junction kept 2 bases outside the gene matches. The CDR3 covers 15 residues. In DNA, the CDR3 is TGTGCCAGCAGCTTAGGGACAGGGCTCTCCTACGAGCAGTACGTC. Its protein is CASSLGTGLSYEQYV.

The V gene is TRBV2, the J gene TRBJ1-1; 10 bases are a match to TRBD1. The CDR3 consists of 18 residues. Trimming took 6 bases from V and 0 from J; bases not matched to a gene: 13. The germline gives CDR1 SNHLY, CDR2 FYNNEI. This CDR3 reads CASRTRRTGGAMNTEAFF. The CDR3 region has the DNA TGTGCCAGCAGGACACGGCGGACAGGGGGGGCCATGAACACTGAAGCTTTCTTT.

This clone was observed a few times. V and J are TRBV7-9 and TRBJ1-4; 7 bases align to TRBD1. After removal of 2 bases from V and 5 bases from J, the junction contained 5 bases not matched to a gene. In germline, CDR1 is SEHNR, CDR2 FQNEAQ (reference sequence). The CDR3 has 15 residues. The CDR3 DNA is TGTGCCAGCAGCTTAAACCCGGGACAGAATGAAAAACTGTTTTTT. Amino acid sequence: CASSLNPGQNEKLFF.

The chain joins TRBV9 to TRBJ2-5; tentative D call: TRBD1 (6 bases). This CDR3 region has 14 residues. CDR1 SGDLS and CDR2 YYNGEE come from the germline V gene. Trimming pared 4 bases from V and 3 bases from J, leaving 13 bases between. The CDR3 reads CASSPQGLEETQYF. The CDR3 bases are TGTGCCAGCAGCCCACAGGGATTGGAAGAGACCCAGTACTTC.

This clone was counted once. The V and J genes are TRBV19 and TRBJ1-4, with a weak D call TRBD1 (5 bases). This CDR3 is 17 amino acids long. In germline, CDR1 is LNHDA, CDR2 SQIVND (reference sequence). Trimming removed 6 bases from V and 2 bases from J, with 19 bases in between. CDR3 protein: CASRPRGARATNEKLFF. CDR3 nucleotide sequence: TGTGCCAGTAGACCCCGCGGGGCTCGAGCTACTAATGAAAAACTGTTTTTT.

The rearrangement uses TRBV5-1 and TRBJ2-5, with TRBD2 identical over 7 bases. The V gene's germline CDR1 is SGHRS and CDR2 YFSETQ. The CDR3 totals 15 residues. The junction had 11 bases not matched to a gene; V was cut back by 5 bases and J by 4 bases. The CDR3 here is CASRPASGGPETQYF. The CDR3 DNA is TGCGCCAGCAGGCCGGCTAGCGGAGGACCAGAGACCCAGTACTTC.

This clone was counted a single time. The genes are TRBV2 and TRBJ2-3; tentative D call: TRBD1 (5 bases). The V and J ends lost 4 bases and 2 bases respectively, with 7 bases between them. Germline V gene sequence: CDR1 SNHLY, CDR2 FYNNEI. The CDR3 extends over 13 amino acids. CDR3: CASSGGFTDTQYF. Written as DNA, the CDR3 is TGTGCCAGCAGTGGGGGCTTCACAGATACGCAGTATTTT. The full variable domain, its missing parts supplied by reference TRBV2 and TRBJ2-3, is EPEVTQTPSHQVTQMGQEVILRCVPISNHLYFYWYRQILGQKVEFLVSFYNNEISEKSEIFDDQFSVERPDGSNFTLKIRSTKLEDSAMYFCASSGGFTDTQYFGPGTRLTVL.

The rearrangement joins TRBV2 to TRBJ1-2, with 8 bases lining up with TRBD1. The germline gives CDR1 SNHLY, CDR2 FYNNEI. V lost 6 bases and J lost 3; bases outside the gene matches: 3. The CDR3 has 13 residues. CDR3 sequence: CASSEQGDYGYTF. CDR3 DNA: TGTGCCAGCAGCGAACAGGGGGACTATGGCTACACCTTC.

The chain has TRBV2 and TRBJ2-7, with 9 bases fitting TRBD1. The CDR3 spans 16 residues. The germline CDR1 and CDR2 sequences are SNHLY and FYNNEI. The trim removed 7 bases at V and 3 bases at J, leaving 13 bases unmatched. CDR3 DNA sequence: TGTGCCAGCAAGCGAACGCCGGGACAGGGTATCTACGAGCAGTACTTC. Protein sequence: CASKRTPGQGIYEQYF.

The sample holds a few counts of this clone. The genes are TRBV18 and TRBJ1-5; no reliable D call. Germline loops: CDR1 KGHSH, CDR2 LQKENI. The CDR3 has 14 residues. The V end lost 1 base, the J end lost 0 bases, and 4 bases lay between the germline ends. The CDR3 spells CASSPLDSNQPQHF. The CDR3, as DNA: TGTGCCAGCTCACCACTAGATAGCAATCAGCCCCAGCATTTT.

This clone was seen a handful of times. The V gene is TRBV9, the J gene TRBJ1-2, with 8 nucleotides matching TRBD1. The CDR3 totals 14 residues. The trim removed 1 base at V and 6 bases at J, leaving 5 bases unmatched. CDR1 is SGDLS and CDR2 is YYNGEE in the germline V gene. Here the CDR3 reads CASSVTTGVDGYTF. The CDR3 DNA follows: TGTGCCAGCAGCGTAACGACAGGGGTCGATGGCTACACCTTC.